Sequencing of this T cell receptor beta chain was carried out in a study of T-cell memory formation after mild COVID-19. The 5'RACE method, run with constant-segment primers, produced TCR alpha and TCR beta cDNA libraries (carrying sample barcodes and UMIs). In TCRdb, the 5' RACE reads were re-called with MiXCR into one record per CDR3 protein. The table shows 350,000 to 450,000 distinct CDR3 sequences, with 25% to 30% occurring only once. Study-level findings and limits: Mostly located in CM and EM were contracting CD4+ clones, with contracting CD8+ clones located in EMRA.

The CDR3 has 14 amino acids. Germline V gives CDR1 SGHTA, CDR2 FQGTGA. V was shortened by 5 bases and J by 6 bases, with 17 bases between the two germline ends. As for this clonotype: The antigen is unknown.

The origin of this receptor is an adult woman who had mild COVID-19 (a few samples of this study predate the infection). Cell type and time point are not known. The chain joins TRBV7-3 to TRBJ2-7; D not certain. Sequenced input: PBMCs or a T cell subset sorted from them (not recorded which). The CDR3 nucleotides read TGTGCCAGCAGCCTTACCGGGTCTTCCACCGAGCAGTACTTC. Protein: CASSLTGSSTEQYF.